This T cell receptor beta chain was retrieved from a study of blood T cell repertoires in COVID-19. Profiling relied on immunoSEQ multiplex PCR, and the TCRdb table lists in-frame clones only, not all of them. Of over 85,000 clones listed, 87% are singletons. For this clone: Germline and junction disagree at one end, which may indicate a read error.

The CDR3 has 14 residues. The V gene's germline CDR1 is SEHNR and CDR2 FQNEAQ (reference sequence). This chain connects TRBV7-9 to TRBJ1-2; 9 bases align to TRBD1. This sequence originates from a man aged 50 to 59 with active COVID-19. Sequencing was done on a sample of peripheral blood. The CDR3 reads CASTLSGQGAGYTF. CDR3 bases: TGTGCCAGCACCTTATCGGGACAGGGCGCGGGCTACACCTTC.